The sequence of this TCR beta chain was determined in a study of T cell repertoires in aging, cancer and after chemotherapy. About the study: The full dataset contained roughly 9 million TCR reads. Study results and limitations: In healthy donors, age-related TCR diversity loss mainly reflected lost richness.

V dropped 1 base and J dropped 3 bases, with 14 bases sitting between them. The germline CDR1 and CDR2 sequences are SGHTA and FQGNSA. The CDR3 extends over 16 amino acids. Comments on this clonotype: Its target is unknown.

Rearranged V-D-J TRB sequences were amplified with a mixed TRB-A/B primer pool. TCRdb redid the calling of the multiplex PCR reads with MiXCR, one entry per CDR3 protein. The sample lists roughly 1,200 distinct CDR3 sequences; 26% were seen once. The template was genomic DNA from peripheral blood, not RNA. The sample comprised blood. This TCR was sampled from a human donor with a solid tumor. The genes are TRBV7-2 and TRBJ2-3, with D possibly TRBD1 on 6 matching bases. The CDR3 DNA reads TGTGCCAGCAGCTTAGGTTGGGGGCGCCGTACAGATACGCAGTATTTT. It translates to CASSLGWGRRTDTQYF.